The 28 T cell receptor beta chains below come from one sample, sequenced in a study of T cell changes during pregnancy in multiple sclerosis (dated 2019 in TCRdb). Libraries were made using the immunoSEQ multiplex PCR assay. As stored in TCRdb, this immuneACCESS dataset retains in-frame rearrangements with V and J assigned. A fraction of the clones does not appear; measured against another copy, unresolved V genes explain less than half of the discrepancy, and the remainder lacks a known reason. Recorded for this sample are some 71,000 clones; roughly 91% of them occurred a single time. Roughly 1.5% of the sample is in the top ten clones. Material: peripheral blood, obtained in the third trimester of pregnancy. Source of these receptors: a female donor with multiple sclerosis, enrolled in a pregnancy study.

The V call is TRBV28, the J call TRBJ2-3; D might be TRBD2 (6 bases). Between the trimmed V and J ends, which lost 6 bases and 2 bases, there was a span of 15 bases. CDR1 and CDR2 from the germline V gene are MDHEN and SYDVKM. The CDR3 is made up of 15 amino acids. In nucleotides, the CDR3 is TGTGCCAGCAGACGCTGGGACTTCCCCACAGATACGCAGTATTTT. It codes for CASRRWDFPTDTQYF.

The chain has TRBV6-1 and TRBJ1-6; no clear D. CDR3 length: 12 amino acids. CDR1 and CDR2 from the germline V gene are MNHNS and SASEGT. Trimming shortened V by 6 bases and J by 6 bases, and 6 bases separated the two germline ends. In DNA, the CDR3 is TGTGCCAGCAGCCAGCGTAATTCACCCCTCCACTTT. Amino acids: CASSQRNSPLHF.

The V gene is TRBV11-1, the J gene TRBJ1-1, with 7 nucleotides matching TRBD1. This CDR3 contains 15 residues. Germline assignment: CDR1 SGHAT and CDR2 FQDESV (reference sequence). V lost 5 bases, J lost 1 base, and 7 bases stayed unmatched. The CDR3 loop reads CASSPPTGQNTEAFF. In nucleotides, the CDR3 is TGTGCCAGCAGCCCACCGACAGGGCAGAACACTGAAGCTTTCTTT.

This clone has just a few counts. The chain has TRBV5-1 and TRBJ2-2, with 8 bases aligning to TRBD1. V shed 5 bases and J 4 bases; nucleotides not matched to a gene: 7. This CDR3 is built from 15 residues. Germline CDR1 and CDR2: SGHRS and YFSETQ. DNA of the CDR3: TGCGCCAGCAGGCCCCAGGGGGCGGGCACCGGGGAGCTGTTTTTT. It encodes CASRPQGAGTGELFF.

The V gene is TRBV6-5, the J gene TRBJ2-7, with TRBD1 identical over 7 bases. CDR1 is MNHEY, CDR2 SVGAGI, per germline. The trim removed 7 bases at V and 0 bases at J, leaving 9 bases unmatched. The CDR3 is 15 amino acids. The CDR3 loop is CASTLYRDSSYEQYF. In DNA form, the CDR3 reads TGTGCCAGCACCCTTTACCGGGACAGCTCCTACGAGCAGTACTTC.

The chain uses TRBV4-3 and TRBJ1-2; a weak D match, TRBD1 (5 bases). The germline V gene encodes CDR1 LGHNA and CDR2 YSLEER. V was pared by 1 base and J by 2 bases, with 8 bases between. This CDR3 is built from 14 residues. The CDR3 protein is CASSQATENYGYTF. DNA of the CDR3: TGCGCCAGCAGCCAAGCGACAGAAAACTATGGCTACACCTTC.

The V and J genes are TRBV5-1 and TRBJ2-3, with 11 bases lining up with TRBD2. V shed 6 bases, J shed 3 bases, and the junction held 3 bases outside the gene matches. Germline V gives CDR1 SGHRS, CDR2 YFSETQ. The CDR3 is 14 amino acids. As DNA, the CDR3 is TGCGCCAGCACTGGGACTAGCGGTACAGATACGCAGTATTTT. It encodes CASTGTSGTDTQYF.

The V call is TRBV27, the J call TRBJ1-4; possibly TRBD1 for D (5 bases). Trimming removed 2 bases at V and 6 bases at J, with 10 bases between. The CDR3 spans 14 residues. The germline V gene encodes CDR1 MNHEY and CDR2 SMNVEV (reference sequence). The CDR3 nucleotides read TGTGCCAGCAGTTTACTGGGGGGTGATGAAAAACTGTTTTTT. The encoded protein is CASSLLGGDEKLFF.

This clone was detected only once. The V gene is TRBV29-1, the J gene TRBJ2-5, with 8 bases aligning to TRBD1. The V and J ends lost 8 bases and 1 base, in that order; junction bases with no gene match: 12. This CDR3 has 15 amino acids. Germline loops: CDR1 SQVTM, CDR2 ANQGSEA. CDR3 DNA sequence: TGCAGCTCCTTTCTTGGGACAGGTATCCAAGAGACCCAGTACTTC. Residues: CSSFLGTGIQETQYF.

The rearrangement links TRBV27 to TRBJ2-1; tentative D call: TRBD2 (5 bases). V was trimmed by 4 bases and J by 15 bases, leaving 19 bases between them. Germline V lookup: CDR1 MNHEY, CDR2 SMNVEV (reference sequence). The CDR3 loop spans 13 amino acids. The CDR3 loop is CASSSSGIGIRFF. CDR3 bases: TGTGCCAGCAGTTCCTCGGGTATCGGGATTAGGTTCTTC.

This chain links TRBV5-6 with TRBJ2-3; TRBD2 aligns across 8 bases. After removal of 4 bases from V and 5 bases from J, the junction contained 9 bases not matched to a gene. Germline loops: CDR1 SGHDT, CDR2 YYEEEE. The CDR3 contains 15 residues. The CDR3 protein is CASSATSGGRDTQYF. The CDR3 region has the DNA TGTGCCAGCAGCGCAACTAGCGGAGGGCGAGATACGCAGTATTTT.

This sequence joins TRBV7-3 and TRBJ2-7; 9 nucleotides line up with TRBD1. CDR1 SGHTA and CDR2 FQGTGA come from the germline V gene. The CDR3 spans 17 residues. The V gene end was trimmed by 5 bases and the J gene end by 0 bases; junction bases not matched to a gene: 11. The CDR3, as DNA: TGTGCCAGCAGCCTCCTCGGGACAGGGAAGGTCTCCTACGAGCAGTACTTC. This codes for CASSLLGTGKVSYEQYF.

V usage is TRBV15 and J usage is TRBJ1-4; D not resolved. Germline V CDR1 and CDR2: LNHNV, YYDKDF (reference sequence). The germline V and J ends were trimmed by 0 bases and 5 bases, with 10 bases remaining between them. This CDR3 comprises 15 residues. This CDR3 reads CATSRDLVVNEKLFF. In DNA, the CDR3 is TGTGCCACCAGCAGAGATCTTGTCGTAAATGAAAAACTGTTTTTT. The whole variable domain, filled in from reference TRBV15 and TRBJ1-4, reads DAMVIQNPRYQVTQFGKPVTLSCSQTLNHNVMYWYQQKSSQAPKLLFHYYDKDFNNEADTPDNFQSRRPNTSFCFLDIRSPGLGDTAMYLCATSRDLVVNEKLFFGSGTQLSVL.

The chain carries TRBV13 and TRBJ2-3; 11 positions match TRBD2. The length of the CDR3 is 13 residues. Trimming at V came to 3 bases and at J to 10 bases, leaving 3 bases not matched to a gene. Per germline, CDR1 PRHDT and CDR2 FYEKMQ (reference sequence). CDR3 sequence: CASSFSGGGAQYF. As DNA, the CDR3 is TGTGCCAGCAGCTTTAGCGGGGGGGGTGCGCAGTATTTT.

The rearrangement links TRBV11-2 to TRBJ2-3; 11 bases fit TRBD2. This CDR3 has 13 amino acids. V dropped 5 bases and J dropped 14; count of bases not matched to a gene: 9. CDR1 is SGHAT and CDR2 is FQNNGV in the germline V gene. CDR3 region: CASSPAGLAGGYF. CDR3 DNA: TGTGCCAGCAGCCCCGCCGGACTAGCGGGCGGGTATTTT.

The CDR3 region has the DNA TGTGCCAGCAGCCAGCCTCCCCCCCCAGGGCGGACCGGGGAGCTGTTTTTT. Its protein is CASSQPPPPGRTGELFF. The gene calls are TRBV14 and TRBJ2-2, with D perhaps TRBD1 (5 bases). Trimming left V 3 bases short and J 5 bases short, with 19 bases between. The germline V gene has CDR1 SGHDN and CDR2 FVKESK. The CDR3 runs to 17 residues.

This rearrangement joins TRBV5-1 to TRBJ2-2; no reliable D call. Germline values: CDR1 SGHRS, CDR2 YFSETQ. V was trimmed by 4 bases and J by 6 bases, leaving 10 bases between them. This CDR3 contains 13 residues. The chain's CDR3 is CASSVVLPGELFF. In nucleotides, the CDR3 is TGCGCCAGCAGCGTCGTCCTCCCCGGGGAGCTGTTTTTT. Based on the CDR3 plus reference TRBV5-1 and TRBJ2-2, the full variable domain is KAGVTQTPRYLIKTRGQQVTLSCSPISGHRSVSWYQQTPGQGLQFLFEYFSETQRNKGNFPGRFSGRQFSNSRSEMNVSTLELGDSALYLCASSVVLPGELFFGEGSRLTVL.

This chain uses TRBV5-1 with TRBJ2-7; a weak D match, TRBD2 (6 bases). V was shortened by 3 bases and J by 4 bases, with 17 bases between the two germline ends. CDR1 is SGHRS and CDR2 is YFSETQ in the germline V gene. This CDR3 region has 15 residues. CDR3 residues: CASSSFGLGTYEQYF. The CDR3, as DNA: TGCGCCAGCAGCTCCTTTGGGCTGGGGACTTACGAGCAGTACTTC.

This clone was seen just once. This rearrangement joins TRBV18 to TRBJ2-1, with 7 bases fitting TRBD1. Germline CDR1 KGHSH, CDR2 LQKENI. J lost 4 bases, V lost 4 bases, and 13 bases had no gene match. The CDR3 is 17 amino acids. This chain's CDR3 is CASSLPWGQGEYNEQFF. The CDR3 nucleotides are TGTGCCAGCTCACTACCGTGGGGGCAGGGGGAATACAATGAGCAGTTCTTC.

This chain connects TRBV7-9 to TRBJ1-4; 9 bases fit TRBD1. V lost 5 bases and J lost 6; bases outside the gene matches: 7. The length of the CDR3 is 15 residues. Germline loops: CDR1 SEHNR, CDR2 FQNEAQ (reference sequence). CDR3 coding DNA: TGTGCCAGCAGCCCTCAGACAGGGGGGCATGAAAAACTGTTTTTT. Translating gives CASSPQTGGHEKLFF.

The chain is built from TRBV7-8 and TRBJ2-3, with 11 positions matching TRBD2. CDR3 size: 17 residues. CDR1 is SGHVS, CDR2 FQNEAQ, per germline. The V and J ends lost 5 bases and 6 bases, in that order; junction bases with no gene match: 13. The CDR3 DNA reads TGTGCCAGCAGCACTCTCGCCCTAGCGGGGGGCATGGATACGCAGTATTTT. Translation gives CASSTLALAGGMDTQYF.

The rearrangement uses TRBV11-2 and TRBJ2-7; TRBD1 matches at 8 bases. Per the germline V gene, CDR1 is SGHAT and CDR2 is FQNNGV. The CDR3 has 14 amino acids. J lost 2 bases, V lost 5 bases, and 5 bases had no gene match. The chain's CDR3 is CASSPGQGPYEQYF. For the CDR3, the DNA is TGTGCCAGCAGCCCCGGACAGGGCCCCTACGAGCAGTACTTC. Variable domain in full (rest from reference TRBV11-2 and TRBJ2-7): EAGVAQSPRYKIIEKRQSVAFWCNPISGHATLYWYQQILGQGPKLLIQFQNNGVVDDSQLPKDRFSAERLKGVDSTLKIQPAKLEDSAVYLCASSPGQGPYEQYFGPGTRLTVT.

This sequence joins TRBV11-3 and TRBJ2-1, with TRBD2 identical over 7 bases. In germline, CDR1 is SGHNT, CDR2 YENEEA. J was trimmed by 6 bases and V by 2 bases; bases with no gene match: 7. This CDR3 spans 15 amino acids. CDR3 sequence reads: CASSLRPTGGNEQFF. In DNA form, the CDR3 reads TGTGCCAGCAGCTTAAGGCCGACGGGAGGCAATGAGCAGTTCTTC.

The CDR3 DNA is TGTGCCAGCAGCTGGTCGGGACTAGCGGGGCAGGAGACCCAGTACTTC. Translating gives CASSWSGLAGQETQYF. V usage is TRBV6-4 and J usage is TRBJ2-5, with 13 bases that match TRBD2. The CDR3 contains 16 residues. From germline, CDR1 is MRHNA and CDR2 SNTAGT. V dropped 6 bases and J dropped 5; count of bases not matched to a gene: 9.

V is TRBV30 and J is TRBJ1-2; D unclear. This CDR3 has 14 residues. Trimming cost V 0 bases and J 6 bases, with 14 bases left between them. Germline V CDR1 and CDR2: GTSNPN, SVGIG (reference sequence). CDR3 sequence: CAWSVNEARDGYTF. CDR3 bases: TGTGCCTGGAGTGTAAACGAGGCCCGAGATGGCTACACCTTC.

This rearrangement joins TRBV5-6 to TRBJ2-5; 9 nucleotides align to TRBD1. CDR3 length: 17 residues. The V gene's germline CDR1 is SGHDT and CDR2 YYEEEE. The trim removed 2 bases at V and 2 bases at J, leaving 10 bases unmatched. CDR3 DNA sequence: TGTGCCAGCAGCTTTGGGTTCGGGACAGGGATGCAAGAGACCCAGTACTTC. The encoded protein is CASSFGFGTGMQETQYF. Full variable domain (missing parts from reference TRBV5-6 and TRBJ2-5): DAGVTQSPTHLIKTRGQQVTLRCSPKSGHDTVSWYQQALGQGPQFIFQYYEEEERQRGNFPDRFSGHQFPNYSSELNVNALLLGDSALYLCASSFGFGTGMQETQYFGPGTRLLVL.

The V and J genes are TRBV2 and TRBJ1-2, with 7 nucleotides matching TRBD1. The CDR3 is 14 amino acids. V shed 5 bases and J 8 bases; nucleotides not matched to a gene: 11. The germline CDR1 and CDR2 sequences are SNHLY and FYNNEI. The CDR3 loop is CASSWDSTVGGYTF. In DNA form, the CDR3 reads TGTGCCAGCAGTTGGGACAGCACCGTAGGGGGCTACACCTTC.

This clone was detected only once. This chain uses TRBV7-2 with TRBJ2-7; 11 nucleotides agree with TRBD1. Germline V lookup: CDR1 SGHTA, CDR2 FQGNSA. The trim removed 5 bases at V and 2 bases at J, leaving 5 bases unmatched. This CDR3 spans 15 amino acids. The CDR3 region has the DNA TGTGCCAGCAGCCATGGACAGGGGGCGACCTACGAGCAGTACTTC. Protein: CASSHGQGATYEQYF.